This T cell receptor (beta chain) was captured in a study of spatial heterogeneity in lung cancer. Study-level information: Every unique TCR and UMI combination, on average, appeared more than ten times in raw reads.

Each TCR cDNA molecule carried a unique molecular identifier. TCRdb re-analysed the 5' RACE reads in MiXCR, keeping a single row per CDR3 protein. The sample contains 750 to 850 distinct CDR3 sequences, approximately 15% of which appear only once. Time point noted: sample taken at primary tumor resection. Tumor, nontumor lung or frozen PBMC supplied whole RNA that was sequenced unsorted. This clonotype was detected only a few times. The antigen remains undetermined. Broader study findings: The study found that expanded intratumoral alpha and beta TCR counts tracked tumor mutation counts.

V gave up 2 bases and J gave up 0 bases, with 7 bases separating them. Per the germline V gene, CDR1 is MNHEY and CDR2 is SVGAGI. The CDR3 is 14 residues long. The sample in question was lung tumor tissue, obtained at surgery. The TCR comes from a male donor with early-stage non-small cell lung cancer. The rearrangement joins TRBV6-5 to TRBJ1-1; D is unclear. In nucleotides, the CDR3 is TGTGCCAGCAGTTACGGCCAGGTGAACACTGAAGCTTTCTTT. Protein sequence: CASSYGQVNTEAFF.